The 18 T cell receptor beta chains in this list originate from one sample, sequenced in a study of blood T cell repertoires in COVID-19. The data were produced by immunoSEQ multiplex PCR, yet TCRdb's version contains in-frame clones alone and is incomplete. This table has about 130,000 clones, approximately 90% appearing once. Material: peripheral blood. Receptors originate from a woman at least 80 years old with acute or convalescent COVID-19.

V usage is TRBV5-1 and J usage is TRBJ2-2; D possibly corresponds to TRBD2 (6 bases). Germline V CDR1 and CDR2: SGHRS, YFSETQ. The CDR3 sequence is 15 residues long. V was shortened by 5 bases and J by 7 bases, with 18 bases between the two germline ends. As DNA, the CDR3 is TGCGCCAGCAGACCCCTCCGGGAGAGGAGCGGGGAGCTGTTTTTT. This codes for CASRPLRERSGELFF.

The J gene is TRBJ1-1, the V gene TRBV3-1 (or the pseudogene TRBV3-2); 9 bases line up with TRBD1. The CDR3 has 15 residues. CDR1 LGHDT and CDR2 YNNKEL come from the germline V gene (reference sequence). V lost 0 bases to trimming and J lost 1 base; unmatched junction nucleotides: 0. CDR3 DNA: TGTGCCAGCAGCCAAGAGGGACAGGGGAACACTGAAGCTTTCTTT. Protein: CASSQEGQGNTEAFF.

This chain joins TRBV2 and TRBJ2-3; TRBD1 agrees at 8 bases. CDR1 and CDR2 (germline): SNHLY, FYNNEI. The CDR3 is made up of 15 amino acids. Unmatched junction bases numbered 5, after V lost 4 bases and J lost 2 bases. CDR3 nucleotide sequence: TGTGCCAGCAGTGCGACAGGGGCTTACACAGATACGCAGTATTTT. Translated: CASSATGAYTDTQYF. Variable domain in full (rest from reference TRBV2 and TRBJ2-3): EPEVTQTPSHQVTQMGQEVILRCVPISNHLYFYWYRQILGQKVEFLVSFYNNEISEKSEIFDDQFSVERPDGSNFTLKIRSTKLEDSAMYFCASSATGAYTDTQYFGPGTRLTVL.

The chain is built from TRBV9 and TRBJ1-5; the D gene is possibly TRBD1 (5 bases). Trimming removed 7 bases at V and 6 bases at J, with 17 bases between. This CDR3 is built from 14 residues. CDR1 and CDR2 (germline): SGDLS, YYNGEE. In DNA, the CDR3 is TGTGCCAGCCGGGGGGGGAGGTCGTCTCAGCCCCAGCATTTT. Protein: CASRGGRSSQPQHF.

The chain couples TRBV11-3 to TRBJ2-2, with D perhaps TRBD2 (6 bases). The CDR3 extends over 14 amino acids. Germline CDR1 and CDR2: SGHNT and YENEEA. V lost 4 bases, J lost 4 bases, and 10 bases lay in between. The CDR3 nucleotides read TGTGCCAGCAGCTCGTCCGGGGGCACCGGGGAGCTGTTTTTT. This encodes CASSSSGGTGELFF.

This sequence joins TRBV27 and TRBJ1-5; D ambiguous. The CDR3 spans 14 residues. CDR1 and CDR2 from the germline V gene are MNHEY and SMNVEV (reference sequence). V was cut by 2 bases and J by 4 bases, with 9 bases left in between. The CDR3 region has the DNA TGTGCCAGCAGTTTACATCAACAGAATCAGCCCCAGCATTTT. Translation gives CASSLHQQNQPQHF.

V is TRBV6-5 and J is TRBJ1-1; the D gene is possibly TRBD1 (5 bases). Per germline, CDR1 MNHEY and CDR2 SVGAGI. There are 13 residues in the CDR3. Trimming removed 7 bases at V and 2 bases at J, with 11 bases between. The CDR3 DNA reads as TGTGCCAGCACCACAGGCGTAAACACTGAAGCTTTCTTT. As protein: CASTTGVNTEAFF.

This chain links TRBV2 with TRBJ1-2; the match to TRBD1 covers 11 bases. After removal of 7 bases from V and 6 bases from J, the junction contained 4 bases not matched to a gene. Germline CDR1 reads SNHLY; CDR2 reads FYNNEI. The CDR3 extends over 13 amino acids. The CDR3 spells CASNGQGADGYTF. DNA of the CDR3: TGTGCCAGCAATGGACAGGGGGCAGATGGCTACACCTTC.

This clone was detected only once. The chain recombines TRBV10-3 with TRBJ1-2, with D perhaps TRBD1 (6 bases). Trimming took off 7 bases at V and 7 bases at J, with 16 bases between the two ends. The CDR3 runs to 13 residues. CDR1 ENHRY and CDR2 SYGVKD come from the germline V gene. CDR3 loop: CAINSGTHAGYTF. DNA of the CDR3: TGTGCCATCAACTCGGGGACACACGCTGGCTACACCTTC.

The genes are TRBV3-1 (or the pseudogene TRBV3-2) and TRBJ2-5, with 9 bases fitting TRBD2. The CDR3 totals 18 residues. Germline assignment: CDR1 LGHDT and CDR2 YNNKEL (reference sequence). Trimming took 0 bases from V and 4 from J; bases not matched to a gene: 12. Here the CDR3 reads CASSQEGAGGRIGETQYF. In DNA form, the CDR3 reads TGTGCCAGCAGCCAAGAGGGCGCGGGGGGGAGAATCGGAGAGACCCAGTACTTC.

The rearrangement links TRBV27 to TRBJ2-1; no definite D call. Trimming shortened V by 8 bases and J by 3 bases, and 17 bases separated the two germline ends. The CDR3 is 15 amino acids. Germline-derived CDR1 and CDR2 are MNHEY and SMNVEV (reference sequence). DNA of the CDR3: TGTGCCAGCGCCTTAGAGACTCCAATCTACAATGAGCAGTTCTTC. Protein sequence: CASALETPIYNEQFF.

The chain recombines TRBV6-6 with TRBJ2-5; tentative D call: TRBD1 (6 bases). CDR1 and CDR2 from the germline V gene are MNHNY and SVGAGI (reference sequence). The CDR3 extends over 15 amino acids. V was trimmed by 4 bases and J by 0 bases, leaving 12 bases between them. The CDR3 DNA follows: TGTGCCAGCAGTTCCGGACAGACCAACCAAGAGACCCAGTACTTC. Its translation is CASSSGQTNQETQYF.

The V and J genes are TRBV27 and TRBJ1-3, with a tentative D call TRBD1 (6 bases). Between the trimmed V and J ends, which lost 8 bases and 2 bases, there was a span of 10 bases. The germline gives CDR1 MNHEY, CDR2 SMNVEV (reference sequence). This CDR3 region has 13 residues. The CDR3 sequence is CASRTVAGNTIYF. The CDR3 DNA sequence: TGTGCCAGCCGGACAGTTGCTGGAAACACCATATATTTT.

The chain links TRBV5-8 to TRBJ2-5, with TRBD2 identical over 9 bases. Per germline, CDR1 SGHTS and CDR2 YDEGEE. The CDR3 is 16 residues long. V gave up 4 bases and J gave up 2 bases; unmatched junction bases: 9. The DNA of the CDR3 is TGTGCCAGCAGCCCGAGAGCGGGGGGTCTACAAGAGACCCAGTACTTC. This gives the protein CASSPRAGGLQETQYF.

This chain uses TRBV18 with TRBJ1-1; D is possibly TRBD1 (5 bases). The CDR3 runs 15 residues. The germline V gene encodes CDR1 KGHSH and CDR2 LQKENI. V lost 3 bases and J lost 1, with 12 bases in between. The CDR3 DNA reads TGTGCCAGCTCACCGGGGCTCGGGCAGAACACTGAAGCTTTCTTT. It yields the protein CASSPGLGQNTEAFF. Combining the CDR3 with reference TRBV18 and TRBJ1-1 gives the whole variable domain NAGVMQNPRHLVRRRGQEARLRCSPMKGHSHVYWYRQLPEEGLKFMVYLQKENIIDESGMPKERFSAEFPKEGPSILRIQQVVRGDSAAYFCASSPGLGQNTEAFFGQGTRLTVV.

The chain is built from TRBV10-3 and TRBJ1-1; 7 nucleotides agree with TRBD1. This CDR3 spans 13 amino acids. Germline trimming cut 10 bases from V and 2 bases from J; bases unmatched to any gene: 7. Germline lookup yields CDR1 ENHRY and CDR2 SYGVKD. The CDR3, as DNA: TGTGCCACTGCAGGGGGGCCCAACACTGAAGCTTTCTTT. This encodes CATAGGPNTEAFF.

The chain employs TRBV9 and TRBJ2-1; TRBD2 aligns across 7 bases. The CDR3 loop spans 13 amino acids. Trimming at V came to 3 bases and at J to 9 bases, leaving 6 bases not matched to a gene. Germline CDR1 SGDLS, CDR2 YYNGEE. CDR3 coding DNA: TGTGCCAGCAGCGCTCCGGGGGGAGGTGAGCAGTTCTTC. This translates into CASSAPGGGEQFF.

This chain joins TRBV27 and TRBJ1-1; 9 bases are a match to TRBD1. Trimming removed 5 bases from V and 11 bases from J; junction bases left unmatched: 15. There are 15 residues in the CDR3. The germline CDR1 and CDR2 sequences are MNHEY and SMNVEV (reference sequence). The CDR3 spells CASSPHRDRAMGAFF. The CDR3 DNA is TGTGCCAGCAGTCCTCATCGGGACAGGGCGATGGGGGCTTTCTTT.